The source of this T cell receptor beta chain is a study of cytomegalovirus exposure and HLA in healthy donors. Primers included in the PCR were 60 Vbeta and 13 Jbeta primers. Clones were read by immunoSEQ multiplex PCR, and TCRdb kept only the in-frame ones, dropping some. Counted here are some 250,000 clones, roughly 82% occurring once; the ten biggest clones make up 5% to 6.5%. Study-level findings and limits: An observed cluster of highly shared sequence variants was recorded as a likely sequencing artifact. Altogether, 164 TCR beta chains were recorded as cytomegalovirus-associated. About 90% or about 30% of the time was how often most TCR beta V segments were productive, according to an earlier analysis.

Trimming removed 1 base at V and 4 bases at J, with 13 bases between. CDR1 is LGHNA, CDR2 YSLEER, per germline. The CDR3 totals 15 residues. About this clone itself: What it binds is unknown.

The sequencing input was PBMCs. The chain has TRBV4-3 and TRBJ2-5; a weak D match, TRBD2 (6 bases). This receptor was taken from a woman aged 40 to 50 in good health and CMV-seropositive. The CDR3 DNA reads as TGCGCCAGCAGCCAAGGGGGCGGGGTGGGAGAGACCCAGTACTTC. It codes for CASSQGGGVGETQYF.